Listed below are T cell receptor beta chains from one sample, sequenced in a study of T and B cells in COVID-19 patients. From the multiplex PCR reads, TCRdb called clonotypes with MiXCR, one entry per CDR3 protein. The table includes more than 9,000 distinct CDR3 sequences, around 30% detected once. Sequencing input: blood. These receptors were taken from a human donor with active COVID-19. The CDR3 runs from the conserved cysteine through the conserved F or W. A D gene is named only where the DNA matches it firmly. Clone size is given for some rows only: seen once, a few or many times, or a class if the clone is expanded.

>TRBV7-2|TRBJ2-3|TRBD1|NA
CASSQDRVDSTDTQYF
TGTGCCAGCAGCCAGGACAGGGTCGATAGCACAGATACGCAGTATTTT
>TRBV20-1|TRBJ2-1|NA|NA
CSARRLGSYNEQFF
TGCAGTGCTAGGCGTTTAGGCTCCTACAATGAGCAGTTCTTC
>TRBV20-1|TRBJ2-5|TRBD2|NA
CSAREVAGGPGETQYF
TGCAGTGCTAGAGAAGTAGCGGGGGGGCCAGGGGAGACCCAGTACTTC
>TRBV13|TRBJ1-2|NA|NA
CASSLGASSNYGYTF
TGTGCCAGCAGCTTAGGGGCCAGCTCTAACTATGGCTACACCTTC
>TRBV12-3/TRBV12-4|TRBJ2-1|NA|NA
CASSFGGGGASYNEQFF
TGTGCCAGCAGTTTTGGGGGGGGCGGGGCGTCCTACAATGAGCAGTTCTTC
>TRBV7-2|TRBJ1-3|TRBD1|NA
CASTYQGGTGNTIYF
TGTGCCAGCACCTACCAGGGGGGTACTGGAAACACCATATATTTT
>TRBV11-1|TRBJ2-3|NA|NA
CASSLGAATDTQYF
TGTGCCAGCAGCTTAGGGGCAGCCACAGATACGCAGTATTTT
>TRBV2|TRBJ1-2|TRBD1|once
CASSIRQGKRTF
TGTGCCAGCAGTATCCGACAGGGGAAGAGGACCTTC
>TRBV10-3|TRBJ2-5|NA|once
CAISETGFQETQYF
TGTGCCATCAGTGAGACAGGATTCCAAGAGACCCAGTACTTC
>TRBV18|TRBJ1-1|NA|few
CASSPRANTEAFF
TGTGCCAGCTCACCCCGGGCGAACACTGAAGCTTTCTTT
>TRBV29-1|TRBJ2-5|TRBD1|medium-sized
CSVATGHQETQYF
TGCAGCGTCGCGACAGGGCATCAAGAGACCCAGTACTTC
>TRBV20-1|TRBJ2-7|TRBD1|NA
CSARRQGAYEQYF
TGCAGTGCAAGGCGGCAGGGGGCCTACGAGCAGTACTTC
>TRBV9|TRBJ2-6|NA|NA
CASSVDRFGYSGANVLTF
TGTGCCAGCAGCGTAGATAGATTCGGGTATTCTGGGGCCAACGTCCTGACTTTC
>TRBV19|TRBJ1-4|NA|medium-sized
CASTTGRGLGEKLFF
TGTGCCAGTACCACCGGAAGGGGGTTAGGCGAAAAACTGTTTTTT
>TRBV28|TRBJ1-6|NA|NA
CASRGDHSPLHF
TGTGCCAGCAGAGGAGATCATTCACCCCTCCACTTT
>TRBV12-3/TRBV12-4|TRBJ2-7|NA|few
CASRPDSPLYEQYF
TGTGCCAGCAGACCGGACAGCCCCCTCTACGAGCAGTACTTC
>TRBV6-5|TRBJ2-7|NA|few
CASSYSSQSYEQYF
TGTGCCAGCAGTTACTCGAGTCAGTCCTACGAGCAGTACTTC
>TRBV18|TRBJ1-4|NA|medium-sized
CASSIGTAGNEKLFF
TGTGCCAGCTCGATCGGGACTGCCGGCAATGAAAAACTGTTTTTT
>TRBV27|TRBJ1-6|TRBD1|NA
CASKGQGAPGNSPLHF
TGTGCCAGCAAGGGACAGGGGGCGCCTGGTAATTCACCCCTCCACTTT
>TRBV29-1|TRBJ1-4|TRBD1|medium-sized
CSADRGGEKLFF
TGCAGCGCGGACAGGGGTGGGGAAAAACTGTTTTTT
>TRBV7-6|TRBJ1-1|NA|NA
CASSLRPLTEAFF
TGTGCCAGCAGCTTAAGGCCGCTCACTGAAGCTTTCTTT
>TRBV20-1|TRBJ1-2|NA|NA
CSARVRRGGYGYTF
TGCAGTGCTAGAGTTCGCAGGGGCGGCTATGGCTACACCTTC
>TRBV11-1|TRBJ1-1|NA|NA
CASRDLRKRLIAFF
TGTGCCAGCAGAGACCTTCGGAAGCGCCTCATCGCTTTCTTT
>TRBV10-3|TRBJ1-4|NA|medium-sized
CAISVGTNEKLFF
TGTGCCATCAGTGTCGGAACTAATGAAAAACTGTTTTTT
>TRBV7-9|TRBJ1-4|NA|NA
CASSPQSTNEKLFF
TGTGCCAGCAGCCCACAGAGTACTAATGAAAAACTGTTTTTT
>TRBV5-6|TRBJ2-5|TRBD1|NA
CASRAGTVQETQYF
TGTGCCAGCAGAGCCGGGACAGTCCAAGAGACCCAGTACTTC
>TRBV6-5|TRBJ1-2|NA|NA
CASSYRTRDGYTF
TGTGCCAGCAGTTACAGGACGAGAGATGGCTACACCTTC
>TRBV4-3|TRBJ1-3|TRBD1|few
CASSHPGTGADFGNTIYF
TGCGCCAGCAGCCATCCCGGGACAGGGGCTGACTTTGGAAACACCATATATTTT
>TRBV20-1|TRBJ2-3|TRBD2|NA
CSARDPYSGGAGTDTQYF
TGCAGTGCTAGAGACCCCTATAGCGGGGGGGCGGGCACAGATACGCAGTATTTT
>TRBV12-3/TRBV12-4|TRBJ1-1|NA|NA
CASTSVGGSTEAFF
TGTGCCAGCACCTCCGTAGGGGGGTCCACTGAAGCTTTCTTT
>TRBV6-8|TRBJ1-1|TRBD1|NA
CASATGRTEAFF
TGTGCCAGCGCGACAGGGAGAACTGAAGCTTTCTTT
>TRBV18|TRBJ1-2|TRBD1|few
CASSPRTGGGYTF
TGTGCCAGCTCACCCCGGACAGGGGGTGGCTACACCTTC
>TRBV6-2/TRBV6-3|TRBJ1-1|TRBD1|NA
CASSYTTGGVDTEAFF
TGTGCCAGCAGTTACACAACAGGGGGCGTCGACACTGAAGCTTTCTTT
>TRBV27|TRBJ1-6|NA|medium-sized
CASSLVGTSLNSPLHF
TGTGCCAGCAGTTTAGTAGGGACCAGTCTCAATTCACCCCTCCACTTT
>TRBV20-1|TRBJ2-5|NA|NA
CSANRAQETQYF
TGCAGTGCCAACAGGGCTCAAGAGACCCAGTACTTC
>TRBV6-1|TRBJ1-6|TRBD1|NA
CASEEDRGRSPLHF
TGTGCCAGCGAGGAGGACAGGGGCCGCTCACCCCTCCACTTT
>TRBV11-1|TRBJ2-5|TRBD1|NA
CASSPRQGEETQYF
TGTGCCAGCAGCCCACGACAGGGTGAGGAGACCCAGTACTTC
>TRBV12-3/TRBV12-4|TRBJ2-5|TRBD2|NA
CASSLIGEGETQYF
TGTGCCAGCAGTTTAATAGGGGAGGGAGAGACCCAGTACTTC
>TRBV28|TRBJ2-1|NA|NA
CASSFLSSGDEQFF
TGTGCCAGCAGTTTCCTCTCGTCCGGCGATGAGCAGTTCTTC
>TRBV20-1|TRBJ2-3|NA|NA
CSAPRTQANTQYF
TGCAGTGCTCCCCGAACCCAGGCAAATACGCAGTATTTT
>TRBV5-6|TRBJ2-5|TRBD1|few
CASSGGRGNGQETQYF
TGTGCCAGCAGCGGCGGCAGGGGGAATGGCCAAGAGACCCAGTACTTC
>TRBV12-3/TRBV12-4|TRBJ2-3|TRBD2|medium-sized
CASSATGTSGGRDTQYF
TGTGCCAGCAGTGCCACCGGGACTAGCGGGGGGAGAGATACGCAGTATTTT
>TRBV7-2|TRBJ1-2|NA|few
CASSSRTAVYTF
TGTGCCAGCAGCAGCCGAACCGCGGTCTACACCTTC
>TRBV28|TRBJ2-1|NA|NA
CASSLVDNEQFF
TGTGCCAGCAGCCTCGTAGACAATGAGCAGTTCTTC
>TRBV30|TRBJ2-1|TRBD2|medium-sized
CAWSRSGGADEQFF
TGTGCCTGGAGTAGAAGCGGGGGCGCGGATGAGCAGTTCTTC
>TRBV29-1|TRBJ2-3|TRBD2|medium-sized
CSAGIAGGTSTDTQYF
TGCAGCGCTGGGATAGCGGGGGGGACTAGCACAGATACGCAGTATTTT
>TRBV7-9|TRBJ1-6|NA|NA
CASSPKGGSPLHF
TGTGCCAGCAGCCCCAAGGGCGGCTCACCCCTCCACTTT
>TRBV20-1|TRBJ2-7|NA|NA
CSAADSRTYEQYF
TGCAGTGCCGCGGACAGTAGAACCTACGAGCAGTACTTC
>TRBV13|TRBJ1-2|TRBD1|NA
CASSGRTGGRGYTF
TGTGCCAGCAGCGGACGGACAGGGGGCAGAGGCTACACCTTC
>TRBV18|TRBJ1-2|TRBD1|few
CASSPDKDRPNYGYTF
TGTGCCAGCTCACCAGACAAGGACAGGCCTAACTATGGCTACACCTTC
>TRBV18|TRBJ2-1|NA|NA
CASSTMGIYNEQFF
TGTGCCAGCTCAACAATGGGAATATACAATGAGCAGTTCTTC